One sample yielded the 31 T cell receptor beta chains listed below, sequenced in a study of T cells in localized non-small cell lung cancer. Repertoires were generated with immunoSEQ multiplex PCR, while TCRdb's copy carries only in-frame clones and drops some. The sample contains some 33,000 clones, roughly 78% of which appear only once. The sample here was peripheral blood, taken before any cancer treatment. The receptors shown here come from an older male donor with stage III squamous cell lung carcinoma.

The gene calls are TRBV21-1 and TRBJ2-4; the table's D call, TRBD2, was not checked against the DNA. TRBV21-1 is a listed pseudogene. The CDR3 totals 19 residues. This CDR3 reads CASIPRDSPGPGAKNIQYF. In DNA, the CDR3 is TGTGCCAGCATCCCACGGGACTCTCCTGGCCCTGGGGCCAAAAACATTCAGTACTTC.

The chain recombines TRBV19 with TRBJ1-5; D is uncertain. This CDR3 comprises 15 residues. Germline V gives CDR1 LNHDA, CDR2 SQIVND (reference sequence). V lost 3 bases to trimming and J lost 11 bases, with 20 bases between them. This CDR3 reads CASSIGGRQVSAQHF. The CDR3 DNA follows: TGTGCCAGTAGTATTGGAGGAAGGCAGGTTTCGGCCCAGCATTTT.

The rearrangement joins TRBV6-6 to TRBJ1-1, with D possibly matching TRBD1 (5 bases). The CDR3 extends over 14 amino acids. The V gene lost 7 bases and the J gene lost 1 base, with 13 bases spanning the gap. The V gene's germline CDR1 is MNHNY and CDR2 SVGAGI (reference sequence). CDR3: CASTPSGGNTEAFF. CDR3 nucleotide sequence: TGTGCCAGCACGCCGTCTGGGGGGAACACTGAAGCTTTCTTT.

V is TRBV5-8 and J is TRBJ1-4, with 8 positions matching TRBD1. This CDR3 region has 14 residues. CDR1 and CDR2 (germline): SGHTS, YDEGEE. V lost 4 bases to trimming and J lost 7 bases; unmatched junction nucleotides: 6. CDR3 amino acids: CASSPGQGSEKLFF. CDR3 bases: TGTGCCAGCAGCCCCGGACAGGGTAGTGAAAAACTGTTTTTT.

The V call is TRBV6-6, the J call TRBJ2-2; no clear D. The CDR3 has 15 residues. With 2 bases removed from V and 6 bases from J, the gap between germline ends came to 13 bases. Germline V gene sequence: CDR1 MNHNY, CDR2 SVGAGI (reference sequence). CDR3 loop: CASSYAGPGSGELFF. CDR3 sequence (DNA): TGTGCCAGCAGTTACGCAGGACCCGGGTCCGGGGAGCTGTTTTTT.

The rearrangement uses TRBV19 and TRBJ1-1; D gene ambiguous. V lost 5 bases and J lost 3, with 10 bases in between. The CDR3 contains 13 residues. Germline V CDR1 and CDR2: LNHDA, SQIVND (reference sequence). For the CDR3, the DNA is TGTGCCAGTAGTTATCAGTCGGACACTGAAGCTTTCTTT. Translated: CASSYQSDTEAFF.

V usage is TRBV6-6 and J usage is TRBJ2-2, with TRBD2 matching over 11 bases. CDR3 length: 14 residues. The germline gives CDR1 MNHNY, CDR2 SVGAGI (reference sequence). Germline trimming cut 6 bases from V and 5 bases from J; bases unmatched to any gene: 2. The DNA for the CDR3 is TGTGCCAGCAGCTGGACTAGCGGGACCGGGGAGCTGTTTTTT. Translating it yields CASSWTSGTGELFF.

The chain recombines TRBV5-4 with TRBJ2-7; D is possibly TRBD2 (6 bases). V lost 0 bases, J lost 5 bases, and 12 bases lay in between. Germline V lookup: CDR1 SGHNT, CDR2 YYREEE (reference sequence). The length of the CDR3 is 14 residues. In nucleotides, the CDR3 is TGTGCCAGCAGCTTGGACGGGAGTAAAGACGAGCAGTACTTC. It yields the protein CASSLDGSKDEQYF.

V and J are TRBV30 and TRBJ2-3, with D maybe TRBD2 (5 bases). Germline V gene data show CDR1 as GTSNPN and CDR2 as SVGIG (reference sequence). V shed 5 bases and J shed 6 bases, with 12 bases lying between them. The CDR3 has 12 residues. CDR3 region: CAWLDWPDTQYF. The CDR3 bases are TGTGCCTGGTTGGACTGGCCGGATACGCAGTATTTT.

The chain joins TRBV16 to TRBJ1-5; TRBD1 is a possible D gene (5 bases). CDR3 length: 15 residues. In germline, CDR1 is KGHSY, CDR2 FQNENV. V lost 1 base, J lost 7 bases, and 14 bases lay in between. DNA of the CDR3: TGTGCCAGCAGCCAATTAAGCGGGGGAGAACAGCCCCAGCATTTT. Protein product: CASSQLSGGEQPQHF.

The CDR3 reads CASSLTGTKNIQYF. The CDR3, as DNA: TGTGCCAGCAGCTTAACCGGGACCAAAAACATTCAGTACTTC. The chain carries TRBV11-2 and TRBJ2-4; a possible D gene is TRBD2 (5 bases). The CDR3 has 14 residues. Deletions cut 2 bases from V and 2 bases from J, with 7 bases between. Germline V gene sequence: CDR1 SGHAT, CDR2 FQNNGV.

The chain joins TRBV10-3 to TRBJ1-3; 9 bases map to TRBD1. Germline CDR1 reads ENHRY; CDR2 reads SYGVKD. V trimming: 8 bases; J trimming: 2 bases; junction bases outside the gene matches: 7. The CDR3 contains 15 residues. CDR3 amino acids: CAIGTTGGAGNTIYF. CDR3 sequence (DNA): TGTGCCATCGGCACCACAGGGGGCGCTGGAAACACCATATATTTT.

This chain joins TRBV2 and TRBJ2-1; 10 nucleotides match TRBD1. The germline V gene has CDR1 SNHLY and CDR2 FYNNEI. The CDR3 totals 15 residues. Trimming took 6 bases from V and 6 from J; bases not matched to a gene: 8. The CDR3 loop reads CASRDTWDRGNEQFF. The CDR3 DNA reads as TGTGCCAGCAGGGATACTTGGGACAGGGGCAATGAGCAGTTCTTC.

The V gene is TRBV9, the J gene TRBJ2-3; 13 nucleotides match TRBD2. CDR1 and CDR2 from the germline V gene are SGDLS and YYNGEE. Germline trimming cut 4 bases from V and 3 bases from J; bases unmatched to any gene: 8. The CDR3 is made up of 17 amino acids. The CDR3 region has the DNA TGTGCCAGCAGCCCCCGGACTAGCGGGGGACTAACAGATACGCAGTATTTT. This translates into CASSPRTSGGLTDTQYF.

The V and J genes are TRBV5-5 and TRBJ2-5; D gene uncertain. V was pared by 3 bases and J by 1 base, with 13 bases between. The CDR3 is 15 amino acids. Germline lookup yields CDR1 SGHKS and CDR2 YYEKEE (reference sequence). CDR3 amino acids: CASSSPWASQETQYF. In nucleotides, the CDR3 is TGTGCCAGCAGCTCGCCTTGGGCTAGCCAAGAGACCCAGTACTTC.

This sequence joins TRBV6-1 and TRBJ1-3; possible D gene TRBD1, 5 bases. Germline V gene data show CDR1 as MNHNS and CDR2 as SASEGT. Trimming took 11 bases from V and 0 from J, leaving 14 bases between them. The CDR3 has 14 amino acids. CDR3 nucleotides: TGTGCCGTATCGGGGGGTTACTCTGGAAACACCATATATTTT. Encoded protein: CAVSGGYSGNTIYF.

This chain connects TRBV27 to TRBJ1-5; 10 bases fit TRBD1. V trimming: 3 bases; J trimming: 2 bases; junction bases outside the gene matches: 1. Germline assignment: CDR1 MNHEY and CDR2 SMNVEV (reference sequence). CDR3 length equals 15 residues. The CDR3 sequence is CASSFGQGGNQPQHF. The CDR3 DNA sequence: TGTGCCAGCAGTTTCGGACAGGGGGGCAATCAGCCCCAGCATTTT.

CDR3 residues: CASSQGAGSTDTQYF. CDR3 in DNA: TGCGCCAGCAGCCAAGGGGCTGGGAGTACAGATACGCAGTATTTT. V and J are TRBV4-3 and TRBJ2-3; a possible D gene is TRBD2 (5 bases). CDR3 length: 15 amino acids. V gave up 1 base and J gave up 3 bases, with 11 bases separating them. Germline CDR1 is LGHNA and CDR2 is YSLEER.

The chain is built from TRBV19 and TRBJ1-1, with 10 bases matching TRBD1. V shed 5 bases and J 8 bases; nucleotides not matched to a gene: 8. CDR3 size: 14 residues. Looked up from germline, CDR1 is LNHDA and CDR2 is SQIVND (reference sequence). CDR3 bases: TGTGCCAGTAGTGCCCGGGACAGGGGTACCGAAGCTTTCTTT. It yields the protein CASSARDRGTEAFF. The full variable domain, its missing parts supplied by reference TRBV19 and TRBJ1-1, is DGGITQSPKYLFRKEGQNVTLSCEQNLNHDAMYWYRQDPGQGLRLIYYSQIVNDFQKGDIAEGYSVSREKKESFPLTVTSAQKNPTAFYLCASSARDRGTEAFFGQGTRLTVV.

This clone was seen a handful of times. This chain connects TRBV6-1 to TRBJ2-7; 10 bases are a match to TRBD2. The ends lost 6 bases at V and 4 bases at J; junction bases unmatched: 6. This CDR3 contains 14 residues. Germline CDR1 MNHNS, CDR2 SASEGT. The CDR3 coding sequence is TGTGCCAGCAGCACCGGGACTAGCGATTACGAGCAGTACTTC. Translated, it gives CASSTGTSDYEQYF.

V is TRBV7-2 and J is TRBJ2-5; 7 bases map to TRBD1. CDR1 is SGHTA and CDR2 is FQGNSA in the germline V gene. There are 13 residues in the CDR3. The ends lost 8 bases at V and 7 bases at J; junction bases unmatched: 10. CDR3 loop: CASEGAHRGTQYF. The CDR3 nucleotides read TGTGCCAGCGAGGGGGCTCACCGTGGGACCCAGTACTTC. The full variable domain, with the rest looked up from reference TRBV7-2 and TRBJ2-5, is GAGVSQSPSNKVTEKGKDVELRCDPISGHTALYWYRQSLGQGLEFLIYFQGNSAPDKSGLPSDRFSAERTGGSVSTLTIQRTQQEDSAVYLCASEGAHRGTQYFGPGTRLLVL.

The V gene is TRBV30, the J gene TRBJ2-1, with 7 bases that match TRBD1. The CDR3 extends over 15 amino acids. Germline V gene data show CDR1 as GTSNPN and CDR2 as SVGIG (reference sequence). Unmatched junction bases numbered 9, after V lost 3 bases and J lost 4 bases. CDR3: CAWRRGQGKYNEQFF. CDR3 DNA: TGTGCCTGGAGGAGGGGGCAGGGAAAGTACAATGAGCAGTTCTTC.

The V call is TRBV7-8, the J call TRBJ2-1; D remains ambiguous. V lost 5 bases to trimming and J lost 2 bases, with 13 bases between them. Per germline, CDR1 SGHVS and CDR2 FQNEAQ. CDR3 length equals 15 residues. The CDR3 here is CASSLSPLPYNEQFF. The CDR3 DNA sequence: TGTGCCAGCAGCCTCTCCCCGCTTCCCTACAATGAGCAGTTCTTC.

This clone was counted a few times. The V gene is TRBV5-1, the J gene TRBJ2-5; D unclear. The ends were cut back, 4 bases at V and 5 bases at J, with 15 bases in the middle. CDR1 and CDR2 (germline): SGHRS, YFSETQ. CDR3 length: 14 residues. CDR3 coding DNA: TGCGCCAGCAGCCCCCGGGTCGGGTTTGAGACCCAGTACTTC. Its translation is CASSPRVGFETQYF.

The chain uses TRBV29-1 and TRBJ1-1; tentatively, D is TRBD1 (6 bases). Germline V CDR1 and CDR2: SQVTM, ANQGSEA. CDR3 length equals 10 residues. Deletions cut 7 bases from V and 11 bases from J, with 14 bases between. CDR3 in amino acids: CSAGRTEAFF. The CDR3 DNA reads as TGCAGCGCAGGTCGGACAGAGGCTTTCTTT.

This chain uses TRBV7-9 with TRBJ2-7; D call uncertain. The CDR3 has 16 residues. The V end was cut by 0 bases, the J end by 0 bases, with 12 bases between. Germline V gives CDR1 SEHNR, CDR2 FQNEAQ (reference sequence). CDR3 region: CASSLAGSSSSYEQYF. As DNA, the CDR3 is TGTGCCAGCAGCTTAGCAGGGTCCTCAAGCTCCTACGAGCAGTACTTC.

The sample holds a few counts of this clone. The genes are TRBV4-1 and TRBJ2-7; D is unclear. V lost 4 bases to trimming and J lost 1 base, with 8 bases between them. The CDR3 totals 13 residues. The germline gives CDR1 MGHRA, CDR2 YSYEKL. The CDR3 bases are TGCGCCAGCAGCCCAAAGTTGTCCTACGAGCAGTACTTC. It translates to CASSPKLSYEQYF.

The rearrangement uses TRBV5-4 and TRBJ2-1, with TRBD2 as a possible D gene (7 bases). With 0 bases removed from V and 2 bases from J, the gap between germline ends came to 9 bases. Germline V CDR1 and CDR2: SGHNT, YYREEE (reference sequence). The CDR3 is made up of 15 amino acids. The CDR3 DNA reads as TGTGCCAGCAGCTTGGCGGGGGGCACCTACAATGAGCAGTTCTTC. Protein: CASSLAGGTYNEQFF.

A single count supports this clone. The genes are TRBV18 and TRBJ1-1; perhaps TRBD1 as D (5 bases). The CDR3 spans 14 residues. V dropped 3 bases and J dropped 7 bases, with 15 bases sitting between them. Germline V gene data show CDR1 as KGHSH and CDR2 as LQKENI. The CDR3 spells CASSPGTATSEAFF. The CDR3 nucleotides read TGTGCCAGCTCACCCGGGACCGCGACGAGTGAAGCTTTCTTT.

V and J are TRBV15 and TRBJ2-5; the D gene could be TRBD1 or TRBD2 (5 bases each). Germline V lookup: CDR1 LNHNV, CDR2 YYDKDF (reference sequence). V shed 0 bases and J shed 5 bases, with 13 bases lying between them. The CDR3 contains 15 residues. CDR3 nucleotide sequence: TGTGCCACCAGCAGAGATTTGGGGGAACAGGAGACCCAGTACTTC. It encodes CATSRDLGEQETQYF. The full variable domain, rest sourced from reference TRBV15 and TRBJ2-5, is DAMVIQNPRYQVTQFGKPVTLSCSQTLNHNVMYWYQQKSSQAPKLLFHYYDKDFNNEADTPDNFQSRRPNTSFCFLDIRSPGLGDTAMYLCATSRDLGEQETQYFGPGTRLLVL.

Here the CDR3 DNA reads TGTGCTAGTGGTTTTGTCCGGATCTCTGGAAACACCATATATTTT. Translated, it gives CASGFVRISGNTIYF. V usage is TRBV12-5 and J usage is TRBJ1-3; D remains unclear. CDR3 size: 15 residues. CDR1 and CDR2 (germline): LGHNT, FRNRAP. V gave up 3 bases and J gave up 0 bases, with 9 bases separating them.